The sequence of this TCR beta chain was determined in a study of identifying expanded T cells in peripheral blood. Points on this clone: The antigen remains undetermined.

Study-wide results and caveats: Over about two and four weeks, about 16.4 and 19 clones changed, versus 1.2 between replicates.

Trimming shortened V by 5 bases and J by 3 bases, and 12 bases separated the two germline ends. Germline CDR1 reads SGHRS; CDR2 reads YFSETQ. This CDR3 has 13 residues. Generated by immunoSEQ multiplex PCR, the TCRdb table keeps only in-frame clones and is missing some. The sample contains 85,000 to 100,000 clones, approximately 88% of which appear only once. The chain links TRBV5-1 to TRBJ2-7; no definite D call. Sample: blood. This clonotype was obtained from a person aged 18 to 75 in good health. The CDR3 loop reads CASRRQADYEQYF. CDR3 bases: TGCGCCAGCAGAAGACAAGCCGACTACGAGCAGTACTTC.